The clone carrying this T cell receptor beta chain was seen repeatedly, ten times or more. Its matching antigen is unknown. The sample comes from a study of T cell repertoires in cytomegalovirus infection. Study as a whole: Public TCR beta signatures indicated both CMV infection and matching HLA type. General observations from the study: Cumulative public TCR beta family frequency identified carriers of CMV plus the relevant HLA.

TCRdb used MiXCR to reprocess the reads, holding one entry per CDR3 protein. The sample has 200,000 to 250,000 distinct CDR3 sequences; around 6.2% are singletons. The V and J ends lost 5 bases and 5 bases respectively, with 12 bases between them. The CDR3 spans 13 residues. CDR1 and CDR2 from the germline V gene are SGHTA and FQGNSA. Sequenced input: PBMCs. The genes are TRBV7-2 and TRBJ1-2; D gene unclear. The sequence derives from a human donor in good health (CMV status not recorded). Some clones in this sample may be carry-over from other donors' samples. The DNA of the CDR3 is TGTGCCAGCAGCGAGCGGGCAGGATATGGCTACACCTTC. Translated: CASSERAGYGYTF.